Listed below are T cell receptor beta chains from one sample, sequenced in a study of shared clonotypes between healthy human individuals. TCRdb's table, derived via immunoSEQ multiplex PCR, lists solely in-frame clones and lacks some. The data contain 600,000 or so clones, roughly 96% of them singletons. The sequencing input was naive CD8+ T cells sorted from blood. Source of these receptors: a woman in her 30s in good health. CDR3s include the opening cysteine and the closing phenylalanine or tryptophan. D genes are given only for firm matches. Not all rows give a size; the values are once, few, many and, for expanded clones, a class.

cdr3_aa: CASSVWTSGQETQYF; cdr3_nt: TGTGCCAGTAGTGTCTGGACTAGCGGTCAAGAGACCCAGTACTTC; clone_size: few; v_call: TRBV19; j_call: TRBJ2-5; d_call: TRBD2
cdr3_aa: CASSGGGRGTAGRETQYF; cdr3_nt: TGTGCCAGCAGTGGAGGAGGACGGGGGACAGCGGGGAGGGAGACCCAGTACTTC; clone_size: .; v_call: TRBV2; j_call: TRBJ2-5; d_call: .
cdr3_aa: CASSVGQGENNEQFF; cdr3_nt: TGTGCCAGCAGTGTGGGACAGGGGGAAAACAATGAGCAGTTCTTC; clone_size: .; v_call: TRBV2; j_call: TRBJ2-1; d_call: TRBD1
cdr3_aa: CASSQEDRGMANEKLFF; cdr3_nt: TGTGCCAGCAGCCAAGAGGACAGGGGGATGGCTAATGAAAAACTGTTTTTT; clone_size: .; v_call: TRBV14; j_call: TRBJ1-4; d_call: TRBD1
cdr3_aa: CASSFREVDQYF; cdr3_nt: TGTGCCAGCAGTTTCCGGGAAGTAGATCAGTACTTC; clone_size: .; v_call: TRBV2; j_call: TRBJ2-4; d_call: .
cdr3_aa: CASSQVGLGQGVLNTIYF; cdr3_nt: TGTGCCAGCAGCCAAGTAGGATTAGGACAGGGGGTTTTAAACACCATATATTTT; clone_size: .; v_call: TRBV4-2; j_call: TRBJ1-3; d_call: TRBD1
cdr3_aa: CASSPGNYGYTF; cdr3_nt: TGTGCCAGCAGCCCGGGTAACTATGGCTACACCTTC; clone_size: .; v_call: TRBV13; j_call: TRBJ1-2; d_call: .
cdr3_aa: CATSPGLASYEQYF; cdr3_nt: TGTGCCACCTCTCCGGGACTAGCTTCCTACGAGCAGTACTTC; clone_size: once; v_call: TRBV15; j_call: TRBJ2-7; d_call: TRBD2
cdr3_aa: CASKSSGMSSYNSPLHF; cdr3_nt: TGTGCCAGCAAAAGCTCAGGGATGAGCTCCTATAATTCACCCCTCCACTTT; clone_size: .; v_call: TRBV7-2; j_call: TRBJ1-6; d_call: .
cdr3_aa: CASSHPSRSSYEQYF; cdr3_nt: TGTGCCAGCAGTCACCCTTCTAGGAGCTCCTACGAGCAGTACTTC; clone_size: .; v_call: TRBV28; j_call: TRBJ2-7; d_call: .
cdr3_aa: CASSNSLTGMNTEAFF; cdr3_nt: TGTGCCAGTAGTAACTCTCTGACAGGGATGAACACTGAAGCTTTCTTT; clone_size: .; v_call: TRBV19; j_call: TRBJ1-1; d_call: TRBD1
cdr3_aa: CASSEGLAGETQYF; cdr3_nt: TGTGCCAGCAGTGAAGGTCTAGCGGGAGAGACCCAGTACTTC; clone_size: once; v_call: TRBV2; j_call: TRBJ2-5; d_call: TRBD2
cdr3_aa: CASSVAGQSNQPQHF; cdr3_nt: TGTGCCAGCAGCGTAGCGGGGCAGAGCAATCAGCCCCAGCATTTT; clone_size: .; v_call: TRBV9; j_call: TRBJ1-5; d_call: .
cdr3_aa: CASSASGRALSSYNEQFF; cdr3_nt: TGTGCCAGCAGCGCTAGCGGGAGGGCCTTGAGCTCCTACAATGAGCAGTTCTTC; clone_size: .; v_call: TRBV27; j_call: TRBJ2-1; d_call: TRBD2
cdr3_aa: CASSVQGEQYF; cdr3_nt: TGTGCCAGCTCAGTCCAGGGGGAGCAGTACTTC; clone_size: .; v_call: TRBV18; j_call: TRBJ2-7; d_call: .
cdr3_aa: CASSSSGIFYEQYF; cdr3_nt: TGTGCCAGCAGCTCTAGCGGGATTTTTTACGAGCAGTACTTC; clone_size: .; v_call: TRBV13; j_call: TRBJ2-7; d_call: TRBD2
cdr3_aa: CASSRTSGRADTQYF; cdr3_nt: TGTGCCAGCAGCCGGACTAGCGGGAGGGCAGATACGCAGTATTTT; clone_size: .; v_call: TRBV5-4; j_call: TRBJ2-3; d_call: TRBD2
cdr3_aa: CASSSQTSGSSREQFF; cdr3_nt: TGTGCCAGCAGTTCGCAGACTAGCGGGAGTTCCCGTGAGCAGTTCTTC; clone_size: .; v_call: TRBV27; j_call: TRBJ2-1; d_call: TRBD2
cdr3_aa: CASSLTLGTYFGNTIYF; cdr3_nt: TGTGCCAGCAGTCTGACCCTCGGGACATACTTCGGAAACACCATATATTTT; clone_size: .; v_call: TRBV28; j_call: TRBJ1-3; d_call: .
cdr3_aa: CASSATGGTNTEAFF; cdr3_nt: TGTGCCAGCAGTGCCACAGGGGGGACAAACACTGAAGCTTTCTTT; clone_size: once; v_call: TRBV2; j_call: TRBJ1-1; d_call: TRBD1
cdr3_aa: CASSPGGGGQPQHF; cdr3_nt: TGTGCCAGCAGTCCAGGGGGGGGAGGGCAGCCCCAGCATTTT; clone_size: .; v_call: TRBV27; j_call: TRBJ1-5; d_call: TRBD1
cdr3_aa: CASSPGPYGYTF; cdr3_nt: TGTGCCAGCAGTCCAGGGCCCTATGGCTACACCTTC; clone_size: few; v_call: TRBV27; j_call: TRBJ1-2; d_call: .
cdr3_aa: CASSRDGVNQETQYF; cdr3_nt: TGTGCCAGCAGTCGGGACGGAGTAAATCAAGAGACCCAGTACTTC; clone_size: .; v_call: TRBV28; j_call: TRBJ2-5; d_call: .
cdr3_aa: CASSYGQNYGYTF; cdr3_nt: TGTGCCAGCAGCTATGGACAGAACTATGGCTACACCTTC; clone_size: .; v_call: TRBV7-9; j_call: TRBJ1-2; d_call: .
cdr3_aa: CASSPGTTGNTIYF; cdr3_nt: TGTGCCAGCAGCCCCGGGACAACTGGAAACACCATATATTTT; clone_size: .; v_call: TRBV13; j_call: TRBJ1-3; d_call: .
cdr3_aa: CASSLWGNSYNEQFF; cdr3_nt: TGTGCCAGCAGCTTGTGGGGGAACTCCTACAATGAGCAGTTCTTC; clone_size: .; v_call: TRBV5-8; j_call: TRBJ2-1; d_call: .
cdr3_aa: CAGAWNPSYEQYF; cdr3_nt: TGTGCCGGGGCATGGAACCCGTCCTACGAGCAGTACTTC; clone_size: .; v_call: TRBV6-5; j_call: TRBJ2-7; d_call: .
cdr3_aa: CASSLAAGGPHEQYF; cdr3_nt: TGTGCCAGCAGCTTGGCGGCGGGAGGGCCGCACGAGCAGTACTTC; clone_size: .; v_call: TRBV5-6; j_call: TRBJ2-7; d_call: TRBD2
cdr3_aa: CAIGDGSGYEQYF; cdr3_nt: TGTGCCATCGGGGACGGATCGGGATACGAGCAGTACTTC; clone_size: .; v_call: TRBV10-3; j_call: TRBJ2-7; d_call: .
cdr3_aa: CASRTDRGYGNTIYF; cdr3_nt: TGTGCCAGCAGAACAGACAGGGGGTATGGAAACACCATATATTTT; clone_size: .; v_call: TRBV6-1; j_call: TRBJ1-3; d_call: TRBD1
cdr3_aa: CASSSAPTSENYEQYF; cdr3_nt: TGTGCCAGTAGTTCGGCCCCCACTAGCGAGAACTACGAGCAGTACTTC; clone_size: once; v_call: TRBV19; j_call: TRBJ2-7; d_call: TRBD2
cdr3_aa: CASSPGQGPYEQYF; cdr3_nt: TGTGCCAGTAGTCCTGGACAGGGGCCGTACGAGCAGTACTTC; clone_size: .; v_call: TRBV19; j_call: TRBJ2-7; d_call: TRBD1
cdr3_aa: CASSYRVVNTGELFF; cdr3_nt: TGTGCCAGCAGTTATCGGGTAGTAAACACCGGGGAGCTGTTTTTT; clone_size: .; v_call: TRBV6-5; j_call: TRBJ2-2; d_call: .
cdr3_aa: CASSEEGLLTDTQYF; cdr3_nt: TGTGCCAGCAGTGAAGAGGGGCTCCTCACAGATACGCAGTATTTT; clone_size: .; v_call: TRBV2; j_call: TRBJ2-3; d_call: .
cdr3_aa: CAWSGTGQGTDTQYF; cdr3_nt: TGTGCCTGGAGTGGAACGGGACAGGGCACCGATACGCAGTATTTT; clone_size: .; v_call: TRBV30; j_call: TRBJ2-3; d_call: TRBD1
cdr3_aa: CASSLLAGTGEAFF; cdr3_nt: TGTGCCAGCAGTTTATTAGCGGGCACGGGTGAAGCTTTCTTT; clone_size: .; v_call: TRBV28; j_call: TRBJ1-1; d_call: .
cdr3_aa: CASSYGQGGRETQYF; cdr3_nt: TGCGCCAGCAGCTATGGACAGGGGGGTAGAGAGACCCAGTACTTC; clone_size: once; v_call: TRBV5-1; j_call: TRBJ2-5; d_call: TRBD1
cdr3_aa: CASSQEFLAARQETQYF; cdr3_nt: TGTGCCAGCAGCCAAGAGTTTCTAGCAGCCCGTCAAGAGACCCAGTACTTC; clone_size: .; v_call: TRBV14; j_call: TRBJ2-5; d_call: .
cdr3_aa: CASSIAGTGGNTEAFF; cdr3_nt: TGCGCCAGCAGCATAGCCGGGACAGGGGGCAACACTGAAGCTTTCTTT; clone_size: .; v_call: TRBV5-1; j_call: TRBJ1-1; d_call: TRBD1
cdr3_aa: CASINTYGYTF; cdr3_nt: TGTGCCAGCATAAACACCTATGGCTACACCTTC; clone_size: .; v_call: TRBV2; j_call: TRBJ1-2; d_call: .
cdr3_aa: CASSPLDRVRETQYF; cdr3_nt: TGCGCCAGCAGCCCTCTAGACAGGGTACGAGAGACCCAGTACTTC; clone_size: .; v_call: TRBV5-1; j_call: TRBJ2-5; d_call: TRBD1
cdr3_aa: CASSLSGGHYGYTF; cdr3_nt: TGTGCCAGCAGTTTATCGGGGGGGCACTATGGCTACACCTTC; clone_size: .; v_call: TRBV27; j_call: TRBJ1-2; d_call: .
cdr3_aa: CASDKQGYEQYF; cdr3_nt: TGTGCCAGTGACAAGCAGGGCTACGAGCAGTACTTC; clone_size: .; v_call: TRBV2; j_call: TRBJ2-7; d_call: .
cdr3_aa: CASSFTGAGSNQPQHF; cdr3_nt: TGTGCCAGCAGTTTTACAGGGGCGGGAAGCAATCAGCCCCAGCATTTT; clone_size: .; v_call: TRBV28; j_call: TRBJ1-5; d_call: TRBD1
cdr3_aa: CSVEDRDSSFSYEQYF; cdr3_nt: TGCAGCGTTGAAGATCGGGACAGCTCCTTCTCCTACGAGCAGTACTTC; clone_size: .; v_call: TRBV29-1; j_call: TRBJ2-7; d_call: TRBD1
cdr3_aa: CASSLESGLGEQYF; cdr3_nt: TGCGCCAGCAGCTTGGAGTCAGGGTTGGGCGAGCAGTACTTC; clone_size: .; v_call: TRBV5-1; j_call: TRBJ2-7; d_call: .
cdr3_aa: CASSLSGGQGIPFF; cdr3_nt: TGTGCCAGCAGTTTATCGGGGGGACAGGGGATCCCTTTCTTT; clone_size: .; v_call: TRBV27; j_call: TRBJ1-1; d_call: TRBD1
cdr3_aa: CASSPPVGTGELFF; cdr3_nt: TGTGCCAGCAGCCCCCCTGTGGGGACCGGGGAGCTGTTTTTT; clone_size: .; v_call: TRBV9; j_call: TRBJ2-2; d_call: .
cdr3_aa: CASRANLGDEQYF; cdr3_nt: TGTGCCAGCAGAGCAAACCTTGGGGACGAGCAGTACTTC; clone_size: .; v_call: TRBV13; j_call: TRBJ2-7; d_call: .
cdr3_aa: CASSYGLAIQETQYF; cdr3_nt: TGTGCCAGCAGTTACGGGCTAGCGATACAAGAGACCCAGTACTTC; clone_size: .; v_call: TRBV6-5; j_call: TRBJ2-5; d_call: .
cdr3_aa: CASSSDRDSPYEQYF; cdr3_nt: TGTGCCAGCAGCAGCGACCGGGACAGCCCCTACGAGCAGTACTTC; clone_size: .; v_call: TRBV28; j_call: TRBJ2-7; d_call: TRBD1
cdr3_aa: CASSPQGGWRVNYGYTF; cdr3_nt: TGTGCCAGCAGCCCCCAGGGGGGTTGGCGGGTCAACTATGGCTACACCTTC; clone_size: .; v_call: TRBV9; j_call: TRBJ1-2; d_call: TRBD1
cdr3_aa: CASSLGGTGKNYNEQFF; cdr3_nt: TGTGCCAGCAGCTTAGGGGGGACAGGGAAGAACTACAATGAGCAGTTCTTC; clone_size: .; v_call: TRBV7-9; j_call: TRBJ2-1; d_call: TRBD1
cdr3_aa: CASSLVTGVEQFF; cdr3_nt: TGTGCCAGCAGTTTAGTGACAGGGGTTGAGCAGTTCTTC; clone_size: .; v_call: TRBV27; j_call: TRBJ2-1; d_call: TRBD1